This is a list of T cell receptor beta chains from one sample in a study of CD8 T cells in ankylosing spondylitis. MiXCR, applied by TCRdb to the 5' RACE reads, yields one record per CDR3 protein. This sample has about 220,000 distinct CDR3 sequences, with around 25% found just once. Sequencing input: blood, either unsorted or a sorted T cell fraction (not recorded which). The receptors originated from a male donor with ankylosing spondylitis or in good health (not recorded which). The CDR3 runs from the conserved cysteine through the conserved F or W. Each record gives: D gene, CDR3 length, clone size, J gene, V gene, CDR3 protein, CDR3 DNA. The D gene is left open where the match is weak. Clone size is not always given. Where it is, it says once, few, many or a class for expanded clones.

D gene: -; CDR3 length: 15; clone size: many; J gene: TRBJ2-2; V gene: TRBV27; CDR3 protein: CASSLVSANTGELFF; CDR3 DNA: TGTGCCAGCAGTTTAGTTAGCGCGAACACCGGGGAGCTGTTTTTT
D gene: -; CDR3 length: 15; clone size: few; J gene: TRBJ1-4; V gene: TRBV12-3/TRBV12-4; CDR3 protein: CASNVGTTTNEKLFF; CDR3 DNA: TGTGCCAGCAATGTTGGAACCACAACTAATGAAAAACTGTTTTTT
D gene: TRBD2; CDR3 length: 14; clone size: -; J gene: TRBJ2-7; V gene: TRBV20-1; CDR3 protein: CSARESSGSVEQYF; CDR3 DNA: TGCAGTGCTAGAGAGAGTAGCGGGAGTGTCGAGCAGTACTTC
D gene: -; CDR3 length: 15; clone size: many; J gene: TRBJ1-6; V gene: TRBV6-5; CDR3 protein: CASSYSLGNNSPLHF; CDR3 DNA: TGTGCCAGCAGTTACTCGCTGGGTAATAATTCACCCCTCCACTTT
D gene: TRBD1; CDR3 length: 14; clone size: many; J gene: TRBJ2-3; V gene: TRBV12-3/TRBV12-4; CDR3 protein: CASSPDRGIDTQYF; CDR3 DNA: TGTGCCAGCAGCCCGGACAGGGGGATAGATACGCAGTATTTT
D gene: -; CDR3 length: 13; clone size: -; J gene: TRBJ2-3; V gene: TRBV7-3; CDR3 protein: CASSPRAGGTQYF; CDR3 DNA: TGTGCCAGCAGCCCCAGGGCCGGGGGTACGCAGTATTTT
D gene: TRBD1; CDR3 length: 14; clone size: many; J gene: TRBJ1-2; V gene: TRBV12-3/TRBV12-4; CDR3 protein: CASRRDSGAYGYTF; CDR3 DNA: TGTGCCAGCAGAAGGGACAGTGGGGCCTATGGCTACACCTTC
D gene: -; CDR3 length: 14; clone size: many; J gene: TRBJ2-1; V gene: TRBV9; CDR3 protein: CASSPLWSYNEQFF; CDR3 DNA: TGTGCCAGCAGCCCCTTGTGGTCCTACAATGAGCAGTTCTTC
D gene: -; CDR3 length: 14; clone size: -; J gene: TRBJ2-2; V gene: TRBV20-1; CDR3 protein: CSARGTGVPGSCFF; CDR3 DNA: -
D gene: TRBD1; CDR3 length: 16; clone size: -; J gene: TRBJ2-5; V gene: TRBV5-1; CDR3 protein: CASSLEGTGVGETQYF; CDR3 DNA: TGCGCCAGCAGCTTGGAGGGGACAGGGGTCGGGGAGACCCAGTACTTC
D gene: -; CDR3 length: 15; clone size: many; J gene: TRBJ2-2; V gene: TRBV6-1; CDR3 protein: CASSVQGFSTGELFF; CDR3 DNA: TGTGCCAGCAGTGTTCAGGGTTTTAGCACCGGGGAGCTGTTTTTT
D gene: -; CDR3 length: 15; clone size: many; J gene: TRBJ2-7; V gene: TRBV14; CDR3 protein: CASSQEGRVRYEQYF; CDR3 DNA: TGTGCCAGCAGCCAAGAAGGCAGGGTAAGGTACGAGCAGTACTTC
D gene: -; CDR3 length: 12; clone size: many; J gene: TRBJ2-7; V gene: TRBV20-1; CDR3 protein: CSARDPPSEQYF; CDR3 DNA: TGCAGTGCTAGAGACCCCCCTAGCGAGCAGTACTTC
D gene: TRBD1; CDR3 length: 12; clone size: many; J gene: TRBJ2-7; V gene: TRBV6-5; CDR3 protein: CATGTGGYEQYF; CDR3 DNA: TGTGCCACAGGGACAGGGGGATACGAGCAGTACTTC
D gene: -; CDR3 length: 12; clone size: few; J gene: TRBJ2-7; V gene: TRBV20-1; CDR3 protein: CSARVGFYEQYF; CDR3 DNA: TGCAGTGCTAGAGTGGGGTTCTACGAGCAGTACTTC
D gene: -; CDR3 length: 14; clone size: -; J gene: TRBJ2-7; V gene: TRBV29-1; CDR3 protein: CSVEEVGNSYEQYF; CDR3 DNA: TGCAGCGTTGAGGAGGTCGGCAACTCCTACGAGCAGTACTTC
D gene: TRBD1; CDR3 length: 14; clone size: many; J gene: TRBJ1-2; V gene: TRBV12-3/TRBV12-4; CDR3 protein: CASSSGTGNYGYTF; CDR3 DNA: TGTGCCAGCAGTTCCGGGACAGGGAACTATGGCTACACCTTC